This entry describes one TCR beta chain. Its antigen remains unidentified. Base qualities are not recorded, but no much larger clone differs from it by a single base. The sample carries other DNA sequences with the same CDR3. The method was the immunoSEQ multiplex PCR assay. A mixture of 60 forward primers for TCR Vbeta segments and 13 reverse primers for TCR Jbeta segments was used in the multiplex PCR. The CDR3 region of rearranged TCR beta genes was amplified from genomic DNA with a multiplex PCR assay. On the Illumina HiSeq System, the amplified TCR beta libraries were sequenced as 87-base-pair reads. The original methods were these. A later analysis tallied 75 million to 95 million unique TCR beta chains across the roughly 610 repertoires, and around 9.9 million of those chains were shared by two or more donors. Raw reads were error-corrected and collapsed into unique sequences with a nearest-neighbor algorithm that merged closely related sequences to remove PCR and sequencing errors. CDR3 sequences were aligned to IMGT reference sequences to assign V, D and J gene segments. For a sequence to be retained, a match of at least six nucleotides to both a V gene segment and a J gene segment was required. Rearrangements were classified as productive when the CDR3 lacked stop codons and remained in frame with V and J, and all other rearrangements were classified as non-productive. CDR3 was defined by IMGT convention, running from the second conserved V-encoded cysteine to the conserved J-encoded phenylalanine. In an earlier analysis of 500 to 650 of the donors, sequences lacking an unambiguous match to a single V gene segment were excluded. An earlier analysis of fewer than 750 of the donors called V segments functional above 56.7% productive rearrangements and segregating when the between-donor standard deviation exceeded 5%. A statistical classification framework was developed to diagnose cytomegalovirus status using the catalog of TCR beta chain sequences. A later analysis assigned V and J genes by comparing TCR nucleotide sequences with IMGT/GENE-DB human TR gene sequences. In a later analysis, CDR3 sequences and most-parsimonious VDJ recombination scenarios were assigned using the TCRdist pipeline. In a later analysis, every TCR beta chain was defined by the combination of its CDR3 amino acid sequence and its V-gene family, and reads without a unique V-gene family were dropped. As a way to deal with suspected cross-contamination and a sequencing artifact, a later analysis dropped over 550 nucleotide sequences that were highly shared and had low generation probability. A later analysis calculated a clonal expansion index for each public chain from normalized within-repertoire ranks of inferred template counts. Generation probabilities in a later analysis came from a VDJ recombination model fitted to out-of-frame rearrangements, and those results were checked against IGoR. In a later analysis, TCR-TCR, TCR-HLA and TCR-CMV co-occurrence was scored with hypergeometric tests, and a repertoire-size bias correction was applied to TCR pairs. False discovery rates were estimated in a later analysis by permuting HLA or CMV assignments 20 times. A later analysis grouped co-occurring TCRs with DBSCAN, adding TCRdist sequence similarity when clustering within HLA-allele-positive subsets. Repertoires with fewer than 30,000 or more than 120,000 public chains were left out of co-occurrence clustering, as were several repertoires with anomalous nucleotide sharing. TCRdb took this table from immuneACCESS and kept in-frame rearrangements with V and J called. Such tables lack part of the clones; where checked against another copy, unresolved V genes explain under half of the gap, and the rest is unexplained. For V, J and clone size, that table is used; D and trimming come from the DNA. The sample profile shows around 150,000 clones; around 77% of them were found once. Roughly 1.4% of the sample rests with the top ten.

Trimming leaves V shorter by 4 bases and J shorter by 3 bases, with the junction holding 6 bases beyond the gene matches. In the germline V gene, CDR1 corresponds to SGHRS and CDR2 to YFSETQ. Including cysteine and phenylalanine, the CDR3 has 15 amino acids. Just CDR3 DNA is preserved here, 45 bases in frame from base 1. The sample comes from a study of cytomegalovirus exposure and HLA in healthy donors (dated by TCRdb to the late 2010s). Regarding the study in general: In an earlier analysis of several hundred of the donors, 250 to 300 Gb of sequence data and some 100 million unique TCR beta sequences from about 190 million T cells were reported. Alongside the repertoire data, information on donor age, sex, ethnicity and CMV serostatus was compiled. Because of strong linkage in the cohort, roughly five DR-DQ haplotypes were treated as single units for association and clustering. Genome-wide SNP genotypes for about three fifths of the roughly 700 donors were used in a later genetic analysis, which treated that subset as a discovery cohort. An earlier analysis of 587 of the donors used high-throughput TCR beta sequencing to judge whether each TCR beta V gene segment behaved as functional or pseudogenic. To predict cytomegalovirus infection status, the study brought together high-throughput TCR immunosequencing, statistical association of individual TCRs with disease status, and machine learning. The study profiled the T cell repertoires of some 610 subjects by immunosequencing and related them to cytomegalovirus serostatus. In a later analysis, previously published TCR beta repertoires from about 640 donors were re-analyzed and high-resolution HLA genotyping was added so that TCR occurrence patterns could be studied. Of the 300 to 500 genotyped donors, approximately 81% were placed in the genetic ancestry cluster associated with self-reported Caucasian donors. The number of donors typed differed by locus, with 629-630 for A, B, C, DRB1 and DQB1, about 500 for DQA1, 600 to 610 for DPA1, and over 400 for DPB1. Every repertoire in the discovery cohort had been generated on one and the same sequencing platform. Among some 400 genotyped donors of the cohort, an average of around 250,000 unique TCR beta nucleotide sequences was sequenced per donor, of which about 19% were non-productive. An early release covering 500 to 750 HLA-typed donors comprised 250 to 350 gigabases of sequencing data and some 79 million unique TCR sequences. HLA typing covered class I and class II loci at four-digit resolution. Along with the approximately 700-subject first cohort, a separate validation cohort of 120 different subjects was used. The later analysis used no new phenotypic data to find candidate immune exposures, relying instead on TCR beta sequences and their occurrence across donors. The study aimed to test whether signatures of past pathogen exposure could be identified by cataloging public T cell receptors. What the research found in general, with its limitations: The classifier was reported to diagnose cytomegalovirus status with high specificity and sensitivity in both the original and validation cohorts. Immune exposure information for the cohort was limited to CMV serostatus. In a later genetic analysis, fewer N-insertions in productive TCRs were reported among donors in an Asian-associated ancestry cluster than the roughly 700-donor mean. A few of the identified cytomegalovirus-associated TCR beta chains were confirmed in vitro to be specific for cytomegalovirus antigens. A further reported finding was that TCR beta sequences accurately predicted the HLA-A and HLA-B alleles for most subjects in the first cohort. Fewer than 20 rarely observed V segments, including chromosome 9 orphons, were excluded from the earlier analysis of some 590 of the donors because counts were too low. Only TCR beta chains were sequenced in this cohort, and the absence of alpha or paired-chain data limited detectable features. V-gene and J-gene trimming of TCR beta chains was associated with a missense DCLRE1C variant in a later genetic analysis, and the association was replicated in an independent cohort. The authors suggested that the approach could potentially be generalized to other disease states and immunological phenotypes. Because HLA typing was unavailable for some donors at each locus, only the typed subset was used in association tests. Across donors, most TCR sequences were observed very rarely, whereas some public TCRs were present in many individuals. Sequencing depth was assumed to be roughly uniform across donors in the presence/absence analyses, though that assumption may not hold. A cluster of highly shared sequence variants was judged likely to represent a technical artifact of the sequencing pipeline. In a later analysis, several top co-occurrence clusters were reported to appear linked to parvovirus B19, influenza, CMV and Epstein-Barr virus. The study listed 164 TCR beta chains as associated with cytomegalovirus. A later analysis found that most CMV-associated TCR beta chains appeared HLA-restricted, with HLA associations seemingly driven largely by CMV exposure. A later analysis associated about 17,000 TCR beta sequences with specific HLA alleles at a false discovery rate of 0.05. A later analysis found that TCR association rates varied across HLA loci, with DRB1 alleles showing the most associated TCRs and HLA-C alleles the fewest. In a later analysis, HLA-associated TCR beta chains showed more clonal expansion and lower generation probabilities than non-associated chains that were equally common. Some IMGT-functional V segments, including TRBV6-2 and TRBV6-3, could not be told apart with the 87-base-pair reads, so those segments were excluded. When HLA alleles, especially DR and DQ, strongly co-occurred, TCR associations were difficult to assign to individual alleles. Correlated functional status among segregating V segments might be attributable to linkage disequilibrium, but an unknown experimental factor could not be ruled out. An earlier analysis of some 560 of the donors showed that most TCR beta V segments appeared in productive rearrangements either about 90% or about 30% of the time, which broadly matched IMGT annotations.

The cohort consisted of 600 to 700 healthy bone marrow donors. Cohort members were all nominally healthy when sampled, although unrecorded immune exposures were likely present. The donor was CMV seronegative and was included in the group of around 320 seronegative cohort members. A peripheral blood sample was collected from each donor, and TCR beta sequencing was performed on peripheral blood mononuclear cells. The Qiagen DNeasy Blood Extraction Kit was used to extract genomic DNA from the blood cell samples. This clonotype originated in a man in his sixties in good health and CMV-seronegative. Sequences were obtained from PBMCs. Here the chain combines TRBV5-1 and TRBJ2-1; TRBD1 lines up with 8 middle nucleotides. The DNA sequence is given as TGCGCCAGCAGCCCTGGACAGGGAAGCTACAATGAGCAGTTCTTC. Translated, this is CASSPGQGSYNEQFF.